This T cell receptor beta chain was profiled in a study of post-analysis software for immune sequencing data (dated by TCRdb to the mid-2010s). Turning to the overall study: The recorded disease courses included relapsing-remitting, secondary progressive and progressive-relapsing multiple sclerosis, and some patients had no subtype annotation. The multiple sclerosis patient repertoires were compared with more than 9 previously published healthy control repertoires from donors aged about 6 to 28 years. A subset of samples was prepared in parallel using single-end sample barcoding, then pooled and co-amplified after Illumina adapter ligation.

V lost 3 bases and J lost 4 bases; the stretch between them is 12 bases long. Including the terminal cysteine and phenylalanine, the CDR3 comprises 14 residues. Just CDR3 DNA is preserved here, 42 bases in frame from base 1. Taken from the germline V gene, the CDR1 and CDR2 loops are SNHLY and FYNNEI. Overall study outcomes, separate from this receptor: The control group was slightly older than the multiple sclerosis patient group. Patients showed significantly higher frequencies than controls for roughly 5 TRBV segments, among them TRBV5-6, TRBV5-1 and TRBV20-1. Direct clustering with F measure revealed strong co-clustering of samples prepared in the same batch, which led to a batch-effect correction. Multiple sclerosis patients had significantly lower normalized Chao1 diversity than controls, a result that suggests substantial peripheral T-cell clonal expansion.

TCR beta repertoires were profiled from peripheral blood of 13 young patients with multiple sclerosis to demonstrate the VDJtools post-analysis software. The multiple sclerosis patients were children and adolescents ranging in age from roughly 6 to 15 years. Libraries were made using PCR. The sequencer was an Illumina HiSeq 2500. Unique molecular identifiers were incorporated into TCR beta cDNA libraries to reduce PCR and sequencing biases. Every 1 to 10 million input T cells yielded around 500,000 cDNA molecules, meaning each molecule approximated one T cell. The patient libraries were prepared and sequenced with the same protocol used for the earlier healthy control dataset. Samples belonging to the same batch were prepared together, multiplexed and sequenced on a shared HiSeq lane. The source study handled its data this way. MIGEC handled the raw barcoded reads, throwing out single-read molecular identifier groups before consensus assembly and CDR3 extraction. Clonotype tables were post-analysed with VDJtools, and diversity was normalized by down-sampling all datasets to the smallest sample size. To correct batch-related cross-sample contamination, repertoire overlap clustering matched CDR3 amino acid sequences but not nucleotide sequences. TCRdb reprocessing: public reads trimmed at Q25 with fastp, clones called with MiXCR, in-frame beta chains kept. Rows with a matching CDR3 protein are joined into one entry that keeps the most common DNA and genes. What appears here as the V and J calls and clone size reflects TCRdb's work, not the paper's. For this sample there are about 820,000 distinct CDR3 sequences; 53% appear just once. 4.6% of the sample comes from the top ten.

Note on this clonotype: There is no known antigen for this receptor. No much larger clone exists at a distance of one base, and base qualities are not known.

The origin of this receptor is a girl aged 5-17 years with multiple sclerosis. The specimen was blood. The V and J genes are TRBV2 and TRBJ1-1, and possibly TRBD1, on 6 matching bases. DNA sequence: TGTGCCAGCAGTGATAGGGGGGGGCTCACTGAAGCTTTCTTT. This translates into CASSDRGGLTEAFF.